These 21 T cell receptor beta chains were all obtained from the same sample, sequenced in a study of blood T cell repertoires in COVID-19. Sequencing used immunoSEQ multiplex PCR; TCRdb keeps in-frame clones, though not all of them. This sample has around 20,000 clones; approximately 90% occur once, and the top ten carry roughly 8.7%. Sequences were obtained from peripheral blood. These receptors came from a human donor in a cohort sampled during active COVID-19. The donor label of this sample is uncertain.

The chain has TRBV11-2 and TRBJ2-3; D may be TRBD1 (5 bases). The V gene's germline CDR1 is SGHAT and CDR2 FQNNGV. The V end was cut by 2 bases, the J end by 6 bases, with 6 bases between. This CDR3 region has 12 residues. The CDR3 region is CASSLNRDTQYF. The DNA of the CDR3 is TGTGCCAGCAGCTTAAACAGGGATACGCAGTATTTT.

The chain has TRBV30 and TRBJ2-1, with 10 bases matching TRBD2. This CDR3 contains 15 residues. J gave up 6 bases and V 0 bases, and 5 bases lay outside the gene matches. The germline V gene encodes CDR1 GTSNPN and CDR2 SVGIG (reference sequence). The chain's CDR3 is CAWSVGLAGVNEQFF. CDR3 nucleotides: TGTGCCTGGAGTGTAGGGCTAGCGGGAGTCAATGAGCAGTTCTTC. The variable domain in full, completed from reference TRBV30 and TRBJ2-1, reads SQTIHQWPATLVQPVGSPLSLECTVEGTSNPNLYWYRQAAGRGLQLLFYSVGIGQISSEVPQNLSASRPQDRQFILSSKKLLLSDSGFYLCAWSVGLAGVNEQFFGPGTRLTVL.

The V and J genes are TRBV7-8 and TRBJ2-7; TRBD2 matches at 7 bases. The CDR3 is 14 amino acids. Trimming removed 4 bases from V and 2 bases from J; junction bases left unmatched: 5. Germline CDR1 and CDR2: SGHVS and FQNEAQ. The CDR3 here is CASSSPGTTYEQYF. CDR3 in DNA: TGTGCCAGCAGCTCTCCCGGGACTACCTACGAGCAGTACTTC.

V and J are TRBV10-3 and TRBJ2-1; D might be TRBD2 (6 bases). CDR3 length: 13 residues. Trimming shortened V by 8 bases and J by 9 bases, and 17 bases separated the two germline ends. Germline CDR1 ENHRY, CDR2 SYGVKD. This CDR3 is CAIGGAGRTEQFF. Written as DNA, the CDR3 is TGTGCCATCGGAGGGGCTGGGCGTACTGAGCAGTTCTTC.

The CDR3: CSAPAGDSTDTQYF. The CDR3 DNA is TGCAGCGCCCCGGCCGGGGATAGCACAGATACGCAGTATTTT. The chain uses TRBV29-1 and TRBJ2-3; tentative D call: TRBD2 (5 bases). The V and J ends lost 7 bases and 0 bases respectively, with 14 bases between them. CDR1 SQVTM and CDR2 ANQGSEA come from the germline V gene. This CDR3 comprises 14 residues.

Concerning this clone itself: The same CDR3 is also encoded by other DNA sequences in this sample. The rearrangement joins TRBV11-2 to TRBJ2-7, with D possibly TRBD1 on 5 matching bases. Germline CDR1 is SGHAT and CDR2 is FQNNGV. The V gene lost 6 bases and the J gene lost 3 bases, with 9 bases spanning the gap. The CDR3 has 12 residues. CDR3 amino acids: CASRQDSYEQYF. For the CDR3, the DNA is TGTGCCAGCAGGCAAGACAGCTACGAGCAGTACTTC.

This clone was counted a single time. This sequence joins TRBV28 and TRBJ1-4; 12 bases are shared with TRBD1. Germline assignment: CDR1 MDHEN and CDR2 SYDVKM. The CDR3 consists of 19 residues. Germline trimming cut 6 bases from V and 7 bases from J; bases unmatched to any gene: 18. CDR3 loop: CASRPPSGTGGAISEKLFF. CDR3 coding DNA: TGTGCCAGCAGACCCCCCTCCGGGACAGGGGGCGCGATAAGTGAAAAACTGTTTTTT. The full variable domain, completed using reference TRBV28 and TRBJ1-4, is DVKVTQSSRYLVKRTGEKVFLECVQDMDHENMFWYRQDPGLGLRLIYFSYDVKMKEKGDIPEGYSVSREKKERFSLILESASTNQTSMYLCASRPPSGTGGAISEKLFFGSGTQLSVL.

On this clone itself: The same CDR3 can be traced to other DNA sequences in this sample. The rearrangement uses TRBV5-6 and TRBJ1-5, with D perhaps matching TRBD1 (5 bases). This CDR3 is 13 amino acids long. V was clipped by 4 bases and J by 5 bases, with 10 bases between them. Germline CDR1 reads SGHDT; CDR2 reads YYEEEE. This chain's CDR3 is CASSGGGDQPQHF. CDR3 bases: TGTGCCAGCAGCGGGGGAGGAGATCAGCCCCAGCATTTT.

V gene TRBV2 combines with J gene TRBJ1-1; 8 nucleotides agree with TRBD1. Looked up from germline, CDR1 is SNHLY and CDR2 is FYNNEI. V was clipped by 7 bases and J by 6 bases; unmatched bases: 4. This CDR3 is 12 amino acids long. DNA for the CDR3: TGTGCCAGCACTAAACAGGGGGCTGAAGCTTTCTTT. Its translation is CASTKQGAEAFF. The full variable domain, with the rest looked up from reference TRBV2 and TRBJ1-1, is EPEVTQTPSHQVTQMGQEVILRCVPISNHLYFYWYRQILGQKVEFLVSFYNNEISEKSEIFDDQFSVERPDGSNFTLKIRSTKLEDSAMYFCASTKQGAEAFFGQGTRLTVV.

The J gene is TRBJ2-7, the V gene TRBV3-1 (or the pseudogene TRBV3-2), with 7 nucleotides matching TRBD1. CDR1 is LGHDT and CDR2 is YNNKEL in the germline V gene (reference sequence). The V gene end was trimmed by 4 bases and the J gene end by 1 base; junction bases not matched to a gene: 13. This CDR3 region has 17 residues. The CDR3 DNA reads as TGTGCCAGCAGCCCCCTCCTCTTGGCAGGGGGTTCCTACGAGCAGTACTTC. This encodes CASSPLLLAGGSYEQYF.

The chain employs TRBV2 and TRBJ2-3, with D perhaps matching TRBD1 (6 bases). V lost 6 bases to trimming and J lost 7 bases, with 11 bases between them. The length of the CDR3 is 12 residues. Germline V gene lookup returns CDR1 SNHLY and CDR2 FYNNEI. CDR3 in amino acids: CASSRRGNTQYF. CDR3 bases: TGTGCCAGCAGCCGCAGGGGAAATACGCAGTATTTT.

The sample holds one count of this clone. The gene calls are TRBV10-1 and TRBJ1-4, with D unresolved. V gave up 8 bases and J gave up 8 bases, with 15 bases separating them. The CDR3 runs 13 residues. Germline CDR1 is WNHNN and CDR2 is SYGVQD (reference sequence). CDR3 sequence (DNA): TGCGCCAGCGGACGGGGTCCAGGAGAAAAACTGTTTTTT. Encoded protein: CASGRGPGEKLFF.

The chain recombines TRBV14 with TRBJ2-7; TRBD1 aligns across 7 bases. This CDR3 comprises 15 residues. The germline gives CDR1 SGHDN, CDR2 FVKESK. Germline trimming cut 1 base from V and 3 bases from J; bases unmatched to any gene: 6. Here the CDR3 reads CASSQATGSYYEQYF. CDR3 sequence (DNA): TGTGCCAGCAGCCAAGCGACAGGGTCTTACTACGAGCAGTACTTC. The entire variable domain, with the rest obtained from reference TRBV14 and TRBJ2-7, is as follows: EAGVTQFPSHSVIEKGQTVTLRCDPISGHDNLYWYRRVMGKEIKFLLHFVKESKQDESGMPNNRFLAERTGGTYSTLKVQPAELEDSGVYFCASSQATGSYYEQYFGPGTRLTVT.

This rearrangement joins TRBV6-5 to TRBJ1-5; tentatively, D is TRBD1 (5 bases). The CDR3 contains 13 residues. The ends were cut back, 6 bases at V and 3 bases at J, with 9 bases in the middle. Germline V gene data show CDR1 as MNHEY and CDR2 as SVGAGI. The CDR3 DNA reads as TGTGCCAGCAGGTGGGACTTCAATCAGCCCCAGCATTTT. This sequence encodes CASRWDFNQPQHF.

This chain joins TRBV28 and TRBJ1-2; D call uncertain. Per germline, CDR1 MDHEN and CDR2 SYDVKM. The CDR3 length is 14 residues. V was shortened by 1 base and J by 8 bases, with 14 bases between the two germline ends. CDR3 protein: CASSLYLGERGYTF. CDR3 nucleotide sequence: TGTGCCAGCAGTTTATATCTTGGGGAGCGGGGCTACACCTTC.

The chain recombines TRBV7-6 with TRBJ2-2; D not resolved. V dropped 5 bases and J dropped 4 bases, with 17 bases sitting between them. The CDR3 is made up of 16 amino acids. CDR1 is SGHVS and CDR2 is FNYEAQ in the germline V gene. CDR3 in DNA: TGTGCCAGCAGCCTCCGAGCGCTAGTCAGCACCGGGGAGCTGTTTTTT. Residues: CASSLRALVSTGELFF.

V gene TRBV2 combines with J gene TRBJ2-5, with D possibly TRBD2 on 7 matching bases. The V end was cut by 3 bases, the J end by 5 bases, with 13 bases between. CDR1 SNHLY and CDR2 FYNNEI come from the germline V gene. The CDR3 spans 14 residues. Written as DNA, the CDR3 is TGTGCCAGCAGTGACAGGGGAGGGAGGGAGACCCAGTACTTC. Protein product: CASSDRGGRETQYF.

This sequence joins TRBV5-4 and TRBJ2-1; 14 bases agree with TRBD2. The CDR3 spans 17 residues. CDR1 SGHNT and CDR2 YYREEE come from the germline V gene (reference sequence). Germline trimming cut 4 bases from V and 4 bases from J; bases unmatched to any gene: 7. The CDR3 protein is CASSPGLAGANYNEQFF. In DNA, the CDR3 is TGTGCCAGCAGCCCGGGACTAGCGGGAGCTAATTACAATGAGCAGTTCTTC.

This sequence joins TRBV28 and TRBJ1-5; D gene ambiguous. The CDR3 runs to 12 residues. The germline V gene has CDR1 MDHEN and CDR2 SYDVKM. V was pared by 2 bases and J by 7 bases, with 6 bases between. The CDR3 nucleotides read TGTGCCAGCAGTTTACCAGGACAGCCCCAGCATTTT. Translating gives CASSLPGQPQHF.

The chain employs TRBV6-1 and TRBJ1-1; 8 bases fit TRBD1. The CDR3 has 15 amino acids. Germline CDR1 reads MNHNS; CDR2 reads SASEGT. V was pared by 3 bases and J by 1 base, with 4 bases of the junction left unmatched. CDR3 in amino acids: CASSDRGTGNTEAFF. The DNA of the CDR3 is TGTGCCAGCAGTGACCGGGGGACAGGGAACACTGAAGCTTTCTTT.

The CDR3 DNA is TGTGCCAGCAGTTTAGTTCGCCCCGGACAGGGAGGTTCACCCCTCCACTTT. Encoded protein: CASSLVRPGQGGSPLHF. The chain uses TRBV27 and TRBJ1-6; TRBD1 aligns across 8 bases. This CDR3 is built from 17 residues. Germline CDR1 is MNHEY and CDR2 is SMNVEV (reference sequence). J lost 9 bases, V lost 2 bases, and 12 bases had no gene match.